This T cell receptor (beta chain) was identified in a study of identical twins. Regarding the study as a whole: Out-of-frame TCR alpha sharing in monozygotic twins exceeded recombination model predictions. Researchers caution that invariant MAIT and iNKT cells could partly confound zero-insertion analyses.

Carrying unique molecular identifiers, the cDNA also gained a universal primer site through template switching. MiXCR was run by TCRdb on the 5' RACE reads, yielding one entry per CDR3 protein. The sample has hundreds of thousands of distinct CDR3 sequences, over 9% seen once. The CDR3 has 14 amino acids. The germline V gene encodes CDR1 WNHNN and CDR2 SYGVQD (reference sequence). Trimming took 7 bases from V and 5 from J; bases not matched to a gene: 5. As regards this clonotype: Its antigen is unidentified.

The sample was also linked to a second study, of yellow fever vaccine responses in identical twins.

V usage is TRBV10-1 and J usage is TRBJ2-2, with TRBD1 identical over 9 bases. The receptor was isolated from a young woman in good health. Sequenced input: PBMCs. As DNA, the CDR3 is TGCGCCAGCACGGGACAGGGATTAACCGGGGAGCTGTTTTTT. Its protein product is CASTGQGLTGELFF.